This paragraph covers one T cell receptor beta chain sequence. Its specificity is unknown. This sample is drawn from a study of lymphopenia after photon versus proton radiotherapy. V dropped 3 bases and J dropped 0 bases, with 10 bases sitting between them. This CDR3 contains 15 residues. The germline V gene encodes CDR1 KGHSH and CDR2 LQKENI. General study points: After the lymphocyte nadir, photon-treated repertoires showed oligoclonal expansion, especially of CD8+ Temra cells.

Assay: immunoSEQ multiplex PCR; the TCRdb copy retains only in-frame clones and omits some. The data hold around 160,000 clones, with about nine tenths observed a single time. The sample in question was peripheral blood, obtained from a patient treated with photon-based radiotherapy. The chain is built from TRBV18 and TRBJ2-3, with D tentatively TRBD2 (5 bases). The receptor comes from a man in his fifties with gastric cancer. In DNA form, the CDR3 reads TGTGCCAGCTCACCGGGGAGTTCTAGCACAGATACGCAGTATTTT. Translating gives CASSPGSSSTDTQYF.